This TCR beta chain was recorded in a study of T cell repertoires in cytomegalovirus infection. The wider study: Recently identified HLA-C-restricted and well-studied HLA-B-restricted CMV epitopes were used. Public TCR beta signatures were indicative of both CMV infection and a matching HLA type.

A remark on this clonotype: What it binds is unknown.

Germline V lookup: CDR1 SGHDT, CDR2 YYEEEE. This CDR3 has 15 residues. V dropped 4 bases and J dropped 0 bases, with 11 bases sitting between them. TCRdb processed the reads anew with MiXCR; each CDR3 protein has one entry. Among 700,000 to 850,000 distinct CDR3 sequences listed, 30% to 35% were seen once. Findings and caveats of the study: The ex vivo response was dominated by HLA-C-restricted CMV-specific TCR beta clonotypes. Summed frequency of public TCR beta families distinguished CMV carriers with the relevant HLA.

The V call is TRBV5-6, the J call TRBJ2-1; D is unclear. This receptor was identified in a human donor in good health (CMV status not recorded). Some clones in this sample may be carry-over from other donors' samples. Sequencing was performed on cultured CD8+ T cells from PBMCs, taken from culture after CMV antigen stimulation. The DNA of the CDR3 is TGTGCCAGCAGCCACCTCACGAGCTCCTACAATGAGCAGTTCTTC. Its translation: CASSHLTSSYNEQFF.